This T cell receptor beta chain is from a study of cytomegalovirus exposure and HLA in healthy donors. In the case of this clone: The antigen remains unidentified.

This table comes from immunoSEQ multiplex PCR, and its TCRdb copy is limited to in-frame clones, with some not included. Of 280,000 or so clones listed, 85% to 90% are singletons. Separation from the approximately 720-subject first cohort characterized the roughly 120-subject validation cohort, to which the donors belonged. Broader study findings: It was reportedly the case that the classifier diagnosed cytomegalovirus status with high specificity and sensitivity. For most TCR sequences rarity was the rule, although some public TCRs occurred in many donors.

What was sequenced was PBMCs. The TCR comes from a woman aged 18-29 years in good health and CMV-seronegative.

CDR3 DNA sequence: TGTGCCAGCAGCTTTCCCCCGGGACTAGCGGGAGCATATGAGCAGTTCTTC. This encodes CASSFPPGLAGAYEQFF. This sequence joins TRBV7-2 and TRBJ2-1, with TRBD2 identical over 14 bases. The CDR3 is 17 amino acids. The germline CDR1 and CDR2 sequences are SGHTA and FQGNSA. Trimming took 3 bases from V and 8 from J; bases not matched to a gene: 9.